This TCR beta chain was sequenced for a study of T cells in Graves' hyperthyroidism and ophthalmopathy. RNA transcripts gave rise to amplified TCR beta CDR3 regions. The HTBI set primed first-round TCR CDR3 RT-PCR. TCRdb itself ran the multiplex PCR reads through MiXCR, one entry per CDR3 protein. The sample shows hundreds of thousands of distinct CDR3 sequences, about a sixth of them seen only once. The TCR comes from a woman aged 18 to 35 with Graves' hyperthyroidism. Sequencing was carried out using blood.

CDR3 nucleotide sequence: TGCGCCAGCAGTGAGTCGATGTTCACAGATACGCAGTATTTT. Translation: CASSESMFTDTQYF. J is TRBJ2-3 and V is TRBV10-1, with no clear D. Trimming removed 0 bases at V and 2 bases at J, with 6 bases between. In germline, CDR1 is WNHNN, CDR2 SYGVQD (reference sequence). The CDR3 is 14 residues long.